Below are 26 T cell receptor beta chains sequenced from a single sample in a study of Ad26.COV2.S vaccination and SARS-CoV-2 variants. As to treatment: roughly 18 received Ad26.COV2.S at low or high dose, single or two shots; several received placebo; per-sample allocation not given. Day 63 following the first vaccine or placebo injection was when the samples were taken. Only in-frame clones appear in the TCRdb table, and some are missing; sequencing was by immunoSEQ multiplex PCR. The sample contains hundreds of thousands of clones, about nine tenths of which appear only once. Sequencing used peripheral blood, obtained in a trial of Ad26.COV2.S vaccine versus placebo. The receptors were gathered from a person aged 18-60 years who received the Ad26.COV2.S COVID-19 vaccine or a placebo.

CDR3 residues: CASSPLGQGAPNTGELFF. Written as DNA, the CDR3 is TGTGCCAGCTCACCTCTGGGACAGGGGGCGCCGAACACCGGGGAGCTGTTTTTT. The chain couples TRBV18 to TRBJ2-2; TRBD1 matches 12 bases. Germline CDR1 reads KGHSH; CDR2 reads LQKENI. The CDR3 has 18 amino acids. After removal of 3 bases from V and 0 bases from J, the junction contained 5 bases not matched to a gene.

This clone has just one count. The rearrangement uses TRBV18 and TRBJ2-7; 10 bases are shared with TRBD1. CDR3 length equals 15 residues. V lost 3 bases, J lost 4 bases, and 6 bases stayed unmatched. Per the germline V gene, CDR1 is KGHSH and CDR2 is LQKENI. The CDR3 sequence is CASSPTGQGVYEQYF. CDR3 coding DNA: TGTGCCAGCTCACCTACCGGACAGGGGGTTTACGAGCAGTACTTC.

This chain uses TRBV27 with TRBJ1-2; D not certain. The CDR3 loop spans 12 amino acids. Germline-derived CDR1 and CDR2 are MNHEY and SMNVEV (reference sequence). With 3 bases removed from V and 5 bases from J, the gap between germline ends came to 7 bases. The CDR3 coding sequence is TGTGCCAGCAGTTTTGCGGGGTATGGCTACACCTTC. Its translation is CASSFAGYGYTF.

The chain is built from TRBV6-2 or TRBV6-3 and TRBJ2-1; the match to TRBD2 covers 8 bases. The germline V gene has CDR1 MNHEY and CDR2 SVGEGT. With 0 bases clipped from V and 1 base from J, the junction kept 11 bases outside the gene matches. This CDR3 comprises 19 residues. The CDR3 nucleotides read TGTGCCAGCAGTTACTCCCCGACCGGGAGCGGGAGATCCTACAATGAGCAGTTCTTC. Translation gives CASSYSPTGSGRSYNEQFF.

The genes are TRBV6-2 or TRBV6-3 and TRBJ1-6; D uncertain. The germline V gene encodes CDR1 MNHEY and CDR2 SVGEGT. This CDR3 region has 16 residues. Trimming stripped 5 bases from V and 0 bases from J, with 11 bases between. The CDR3 is CASSPHVSSYNSPLHF. CDR3 bases: TGTGCCAGCAGTCCACATGTCAGCTCCTATAATTCACCCCTCCACTTT.

The chain links TRBV11-2 to TRBJ2-6; D call uncertain. Trimming shortened V by 5 bases and J by 2 bases, and 10 bases separated the two germline ends. Germline V lookup: CDR1 SGHAT, CDR2 FQNNGV. The CDR3 extends over 15 amino acids. The CDR3 region is CASSELIAGANVLTF. CDR3 coding DNA: TGTGCCAGCAGCGAGCTAATTGCTGGGGCCAACGTCCTGACTTTC.

The chain is built from TRBV7-9 and TRBJ2-7, with D perhaps matching TRBD1 or TRBD2 (5 bases each). Germline CDR1 reads SEHNR; CDR2 reads FQNEAQ (reference sequence). The CDR3 length is 13 residues. Trimming took off 5 bases at V and 3 bases at J, with 11 bases between the two ends. This chain's CDR3 is CASSLGPNYEQYF. Written as DNA, the CDR3 is TGTGCCAGCAGCCTGGGACCTAACTACGAGCAGTACTTC. Full variable domain (rest looked up from reference TRBV7-9 and TRBJ2-7): DTGVSQNPRHKITKRGQNVTFRCDPISEHNRLYWYRQTLGQGPEFLTYFQNEAQLEKSRLLSDRFSAERPKGSFSTLEIQRTEQGDSAMYLCASSLGPNYEQYFGPGTRLTVT.

This rearrangement joins TRBV20-1 to TRBJ1-5; D unclear. Germline CDR1 is DFQATT and CDR2 is SNEGSKA (reference sequence). V gave up 3 bases and J gave up 0 bases, with 6 bases separating them. The CDR3 totals 13 residues. CDR3 residues: CSASGNSNQPQHF. CDR3 nucleotide sequence: TGCAGTGCTAGTGGTAATAGCAATCAGCCCCAGCATTTT.

CDR3 DNA sequence: TGTGTCAGAAGCTTAGTCGTGGGACAACACTCTGGAAACACCATATATTTT. It codes for CVRSLVVGQHSGNTIYF. The chain joins TRBV7-5 to TRBJ1-3; the DNA was not compared with TRBD1, the D call given in the table. TRBV7-5 is designated a pseudogene. The CDR3 totals 17 residues.

The chain uses TRBV6-2 or TRBV6-3 and TRBJ2-5; D possibly corresponds to TRBD1 (6 bases). With 2 bases removed from V and 0 bases from J, the gap between germline ends came to 13 bases. The CDR3 contains 16 residues. CDR1 is MNHEY, CDR2 SVGEGT, per germline. The CDR3 loop is CASSYDRQVYQETQYF. Here the CDR3 DNA reads TGTGCCAGCAGTTACGATCGACAGGTCTACCAAGAGACCCAGTACTTC.

The count of this clone is one. CDR3 loop: CASSEFKLYEQYF. Here the CDR3 DNA reads TGTGCCAGCAGTGAATTTAAACTCTACGAGCAGTACTTC. V and J are TRBV25-1 and TRBJ2-7, with D hard to call. V lost 1 base, J lost 3 bases, and 7 bases lay in between. Germline CDR1 reads MGHDK; CDR2 reads SYGVNS. This CDR3 has 13 amino acids.

V gene TRBV5-1 combines with J gene TRBJ1-4, with TRBD1 as a possible D gene (6 bases). V lost 3 bases and J 6 bases, leaving 15 bases between the germline ends. The CDR3 has 15 residues. The germline gives CDR1 SGHRS, CDR2 YFSETQ. The CDR3 reads CASSWTGTSYEKLFF. DNA for the CDR3: TGCGCCAGCAGCTGGACCGGGACATCGTATGAAAAACTGTTTTTT.

The chain carries TRBV28 and TRBJ1-5; no clear D gene. The CDR3 length is 17 residues. Germline assignment: CDR1 MDHEN and CDR2 SYDVKM. V lost 6 bases and J lost 0, with 18 bases in between. CDR3 amino acids: CASSVWTSTLSNQPQHF. The CDR3 bases are TGTGCCAGCAGCGTGTGGACGAGTACTCTTAGCAATCAGCCCCAGCATTTT. Full variable domain (missing parts from reference TRBV28 and TRBJ1-5): DVKVTQSSRYLVKRTGEKVFLECVQDMDHENMFWYRQDPGLGLRLIYFSYDVKMKEKGDIPEGYSVSREKKERFSLILESASTNQTSMYLCASSVWTSTLSNQPQHFGDGTRLSIL.

CDR3: CAIRTGLAGYTGELFF. The DNA for the CDR3 is TGTGCCATCAGGACTGGACTAGCGGGGTACACCGGGGAGCTGTTTTTT. The chain combines TRBV10-3 with TRBJ2-2, with 12 nucleotides matching TRBD2. Trimming cost V 6 bases and J 3 bases; bases outside gene matches: 5. CDR3 length: 16 amino acids. Per the germline V gene, CDR1 is ENHRY and CDR2 is SYGVKD.

The chain couples TRBV6-5 to TRBJ2-7; TRBD1 agrees at 11 bases. The CDR3 consists of 16 residues. V lost 4 bases to trimming and J lost 2 bases; unmatched junction nucleotides: 7. Germline V gene data show CDR1 as MNHEY and CDR2 as SVGAGI. The chain's CDR3 is CASSSPGQGGPYEQYF. CDR3 coding DNA: TGTGCCAGCAGTTCCCCGGGACAGGGGGGACCCTACGAGCAGTACTTC.

The CDR3 sequence is CASSLQGVSGNTIYF. In DNA form, the CDR3 reads TGTGCCAGCAGCCTACAGGGAGTCTCTGGAAACACCATATATTTT. J is TRBJ1-3 and V is TRBV7-2, with D possibly being TRBD1 (6 bases). The V and J ends lost 5 bases and 0 bases respectively, with 11 bases between them. This CDR3 has 15 residues. The germline gives CDR1 SGHTA, CDR2 FQGNSA.

J is TRBJ2-7 and V is TRBV6-4; 8 nucleotides agree with TRBD1. The CDR3 has 14 residues. Germline CDR1 is MRHNA and CDR2 is SNTAGT. After removal of 8 bases from V and 3 bases from J, the junction contained 9 bases not matched to a gene. The CDR3 sequence: CASGWGTGYYEQYF. The DNA of the CDR3 is TGTGCCAGCGGGTGGGGGACAGGCTACTACGAGCAGTACTTC.

The chain uses TRBV28 and TRBJ2-7, with D perhaps TRBD1 or TRBD2 (5 bases each). V dropped 3 bases and J dropped 5 bases, with 11 bases sitting between them. The CDR3 contains 13 residues. CDR1 is MDHEN and CDR2 is SYDVKM in the germline V gene. The CDR3 DNA sequence: TGTGCCAGCAGTTTCCCAGGGACCCACGAGCAGTACTTC. This encodes CASSFPGTHEQYF.

CDR3 sequence: CASSQGTVDSYEQYF. As DNA, the CDR3 is TGCGCCAGCAGCCAAGGAACTGTAGACTCCTACGAGCAGTACTTC. The chain uses TRBV4-1 and TRBJ2-7; no clear D gene. Germline loops: CDR1 MGHRA, CDR2 YSYEKL. Trimming took 1 base from V and 0 from J, leaving 10 bases between them. This CDR3 is 15 amino acids long.

V and J are TRBV6-5 and TRBJ1-6, with 9 nucleotides matching TRBD1. The CDR3 has 16 amino acids. The V and J ends lost 0 bases and 9 bases, in that order; junction bases with no gene match: 6. Germline V gene sequence: CDR1 MNHEY, CDR2 SVGAGI. The CDR3 loop is CASSYSGTGRGSPLHF. As DNA, the CDR3 is TGTGCCAGCAGTTACTCCGGGACAGGGAGAGGTTCACCCCTCCACTTT.

The chain is built from TRBV27 and TRBJ2-7; 12 bases match TRBD1. CDR1 MNHEY and CDR2 SMNVEV come from the germline V gene (reference sequence). This CDR3 has 14 residues. The DNA for the CDR3 is TGTACAAAAGGGACAGGGGGCAAACCGGACGAGCAGTACTTC. The encoded protein is CTKGTGGKPDEQYF.

This clone came up once. The J gene is TRBJ1-5, the V gene TRBV7-8; perhaps TRBD1 as D (5 bases). Per germline, CDR1 SGHVS and CDR2 FQNEAQ. CDR3 length: 15 residues. V lost 5 bases and J 3 bases, leaving 14 bases between the germline ends. CDR3: CASSLRVAVNQPQHF. The CDR3 DNA reads TGTGCCAGCAGCCTCAGGGTGGCAGTCAATCAGCCCCAGCATTTT.

The J gene is TRBJ2-1, the V gene TRBV18, with TRBD2 matching 13 bases. The CDR3 sequence is 19 residues long. Germline values: CDR1 KGHSH, CDR2 LQKENI. The junction had 9 bases not matched to a gene; V was cut back by 4 bases and J by 0 bases. The CDR3 sequence is CASSLRTSGRDSSYNEQFF. As DNA, the CDR3 is TGTGCCAGCTCACTACGGACTAGCGGGAGAGATAGCTCCTACAATGAGCAGTTCTTC.

The CDR3 nucleotides are TGTGCCAGCAGTTTGAGAGGGTATGAGCAGTTCTTC. Its translation: CASSLRGYEQFF. The chain couples TRBV6-2 or TRBV6-3 to TRBJ2-1; possibly TRBD2 for D (5 bases). Trimming cost V 4 bases and J 8 bases, with 9 bases left between them. CDR1 and CDR2 from the germline V gene are MNHEY and SVGEGT. CDR3 length: 12 amino acids.

V gene TRBV9 combines with J gene TRBJ1-2, with a tentative D call TRBD1 (5 bases). Germline CDR1 is SGDLS and CDR2 is YYNGEE. Trimming shortened V by 0 bases and J by 5 bases, and 11 bases separated the two germline ends. This CDR3 is 14 amino acids long. CDR3 sequence reads: CASSVADSTYGYTF. CDR3 sequence (DNA): TGTGCCAGCAGCGTAGCTGACAGCACATATGGCTACACCTTC.

The table lists this clone with a count of one. The CDR3 sequence: CASSTLGTDYGYTF. In DNA, the CDR3 is TGCGCCAGCAGCACGTTAGGGACGGACTATGGCTACACCTTC. The chain employs TRBV5-1 and TRBJ1-2; possibly TRBD1 for D (5 bases). The V gene's germline CDR1 is SGHRS and CDR2 YFSETQ. Trimming cost V 4 bases and J 3 bases, with 13 bases left between them. The CDR3 contains 14 residues.